Following are 19 T cell receptor beta chains from one sample sequenced in a study of T cell repertoires in cytomegalovirus infection. TCRdb re-analysed the reads in MiXCR, keeping a single row per CDR3 protein. In the table there are roughly 640,000 distinct CDR3 sequences, 20% to 30% of which are singletons. Material for sequencing was CD8+ T cells from PBMCs. These receptors all stem from a human donor in good health (CMV status not recorded). Some clones in this sample may be carry-over from other donors' samples.

The rearrangement uses TRBV7-6 and TRBJ1-5; 7 nucleotides line up with TRBD1. The CDR3 runs to 17 residues. Germline V gene sequence: CDR1 SGHVS, CDR2 FNYEAQ. V shed 1 base and J 2 bases; nucleotides not matched to a gene: 8. CDR3 in DNA: TGTGCCAGCAGCTTAGGATTAGGGGGCGTGGGCAATCAGCCCCAGCATTTT. It is translated as CASSLGLGGVGNQPQHF.

This chain connects TRBV2 to TRBJ2-7; D unresolved. Trimming shortened V by 6 bases and J by 8 bases, and 8 bases separated the two germline ends. This CDR3 has 10 residues. From germline, CDR1 is SNHLY and CDR2 FYNNEI. The DNA of the CDR3 is TGTGCCAGCAGAGGGAAGAAGCAGTACGTC. It encodes CASRGKKQYV.

CDR3 nucleotide sequence: TGCAGTGCTGAAGACAGGGATCCCTGCGAGCAGTACGTC. It codes for CSAEDRDPCEQYV. The rearrangement uses TRBV20-1 and TRBJ2-7; 7 bases fit TRBD1. CDR3 size: 13 residues. The germline CDR1 and CDR2 sequences are DFQATT and SNEGSKA (reference sequence). V lost 5 bases and J lost 6; bases outside the gene matches: 10.

This clonotype was detected ten times or more. V and J are TRBV7-8 and TRBJ2-1; D is possibly TRBD1 or TRBD2 (5 bases each). This CDR3 has 15 amino acids. From germline, CDR1 is SGHVS and CDR2 FQNEAQ. The V gene lost 5 bases and the J gene lost 2 bases, with 13 bases spanning the gap. This CDR3 reads CASSPGPSAYNEQFF. CDR3 sequence (DNA): TGTGCCAGCAGCCCGGGACCGAGCGCCTACAATGAGCAGTTCTTC.

The chain couples TRBV11-2 to TRBJ2-3, with D perhaps matching TRBD2 (6 bases). The CDR3 covers 16 residues. Trimming removed 1 base from V and 4 bases from J, with 15 bases in between. Germline CDR1 SGHAT, CDR2 FQNNGV. CDR3 amino acids: CASSLVVGLAADTQYF. The CDR3 DNA reads as TGTGCCAGCAGCTTAGTTGTGGGATTAGCGGCAGATACGCAGTATTTT.

This clonotype was counted many times. This chain joins TRBV25-1 and TRBJ2-5, with a weak D call TRBD2 (6 bases). This CDR3 spans 14 amino acids. Trimming stripped 3 bases from V and 2 bases from J, with 10 bases between. Germline V gene data show CDR1 as MGHDK and CDR2 as SYGVNS. CDR3 nucleotide sequence: TGTGCCAGCAGTGATCTGGGGGGACAAGAGACCCAGTACTTC. Protein product: CASSDLGGQETQYF.

V gene TRBV14 combines with J gene TRBJ1-2; weak D call: TRBD1 (5 bases). Per the germline V gene, CDR1 is SGHDN and CDR2 is FVKESK. The CDR3 is 16 amino acids. The ends were cut back, 5 bases at V and 7 bases at J, with 23 bases in the middle. The CDR3 DNA follows: TGTGCCAGCAGCTCCAGCAGGGTCGCGGCGCCGACTGGCTACACCTTC. This codes for CASSSSRVAAPTGYTF. Filled out from reference TRBV14 and TRBJ1-2, the complete variable domain reads EAGVTQFPSHSVIEKGQTVTLRCDPISGHDNLYWYRRVMGKEIKFLLHFVKESKQDESGMPNNRFLAERTGGTYSTLKVQPAELEDSGVYFCASSSSRVAAPTGYTFGSGTRLTVV.

This clonotype was seen more than once but under ten times. The chain is built from TRBV7-8 and TRBJ2-1; D is ambiguous. The germline gives CDR1 SGHVS, CDR2 FQNEAQ. V was shortened by 8 bases and J by 4 bases, with 18 bases between the two germline ends. This CDR3 is 15 amino acids long. The DNA for the CDR3 is TGTGCCAGCTCGCAGGCGGCCGGCCCTTACAATGAGCAGTTCTTC. This translates into CASSQAAGPYNEQFF.

For this clonotype: A much larger clone lies one base from this, so it may be a read error. The rearrangement joins TRBV7-6 to TRBJ2-2; D is undetermined. Germline V gene lookup returns CDR1 SGHVS and CDR2 FNYEAQ. CDR3 length: 14 residues. The CDR3 DNA reads TGTGTCAGCCAGAGAAGCTCGAACACCGGGGAGCTGTTTTTT. Encoded protein: CVSQRSSNTGELFF.

The J gene is TRBJ2-1, the V gene TRBV15; TRBD1 matches 8 bases. CDR1 is LNHNV, CDR2 YYDKDF, per germline (reference sequence). With 2 bases clipped from V and 7 bases from J, the junction kept 1 base outside the gene matches. The CDR3 has 13 amino acids. CDR3 sequence: CATSRTGGNEQFF. The CDR3 region has the DNA TGTGCCACCAGCAGAACAGGGGGGAATGAGCAGTTCTTC.

J is TRBJ1-1 and V is TRBV6-8; weak D call: TRBD1 (5 bases). Germline values: CDR1 MNHGY, CDR2 SAAAGT. V lost 6 bases and J 1 base, leaving 12 bases between the germline ends. The CDR3 consists of 14 residues. In nucleotides, the CDR3 is TGTGCCAGCAGCCCTAAGGGGAAGAACACTGAAGCTTTCTTT. Translated: CASSPKGKNTEAFF.

The table lists this clonotype with a few counts. This chain uses TRBV15 with TRBJ2-7; 8 nucleotides match TRBD2. V was pared by 4 bases and J by 3 bases, with 8 bases of the junction left unmatched. CDR3 size: 15 residues. Germline CDR1 LNHNV, CDR2 YYDKDF (reference sequence). The CDR3 coding sequence is TGTGCCACCAGCATAAGAGCGGGGGCCGACTACGAGCAGTACTTC. It specifies CATSIRAGADYEQYF.

This clonotype came up many times. The chain uses TRBV6-2 or TRBV6-3 and TRBJ2-1; no definite D call. Germline CDR1 MNHEY, CDR2 SVGEGT. This CDR3 has 12 residues. V was clipped by 6 bases and J by 3 bases, with 6 bases between them. CDR3 nucleotide sequence: TGTGCCAGCAGCGCCCTCTACAATGAGCAGTTCTTC. Translating it yields CASSALYNEQFF.

In regard to this clonotype: A much larger clone lies a single base off, so this may be a read error. The chain uses TRBV28 and TRBJ1-2; TRBD1 is a possible D gene (6 bases). CDR1 and CDR2 from the germline V gene are MDHEN and SYDVKM. Trimming removed 4 bases at V and 4 bases at J, with 10 bases between. The CDR3 is 13 amino acids. DNA of the CDR3: TGTGCCAGCAGTTCAGGGGACTTCTATGGCTACACCTTC. Protein sequence: CASSSGDFYGYTF.

This chain joins TRBV5-5 and TRBJ2-1; TRBD2 matches at 9 bases. Germline-derived CDR1 and CDR2 are SGHKS and YYEKEE (reference sequence). J gave up 7 bases and V 0 bases, and 8 bases lay outside the gene matches. The CDR3 contains 16 residues. The CDR3 sequence is CASSLGPGGGANEQFF. The CDR3, as DNA: TGTGCCAGCAGCTTGGGTCCCGGCGGGGGGGCGAATGAGCAGTTCTTC.

In the case of this clonotype: With a much larger clone just one base away, this may be a read error. CDR3 DNA: TGTGTCAGCAGCCGACAGGTGTCCTACGAGCAGTACTTC. Amino acid sequence: CVSSRQVSYEQYF. The genes are TRBV7-6 and TRBJ2-7; D might be TRBD1 (6 bases). Germline CDR1 reads SGHVS; CDR2 reads FNYEAQ. The CDR3 contains 13 residues.

In the case of this clonotype: It may be a read error: a sequence one base away is much more abundant. As DNA, the CDR3 is TGTGCCAGCAGCTCGCTACAGGGGACTGGGAACGAGCAGTACTTC. The encoded protein is CASSSLQGTGNEQYF. The genes are TRBV7-4 and TRBJ2-7; D may be TRBD1 (7 bases). The CDR3 is made up of 15 amino acids. CDR1 is SGHVT, CDR2 SQSDAQ, per germline. V was clipped by 4 bases and J by 5 bases, with 18 bases between them.

This clonotype showed up many times. This sequence joins TRBV7-8 and TRBJ1-6; D remains ambiguous. Trimming took 4 bases from V and 1 from J, leaving 23 bases between them. The CDR3 loop spans 20 amino acids. CDR1 is SGHVS and CDR2 is FQNEAQ in the germline V gene. This chain's CDR3 is CASSSPYTPEEGSYNSPLHF. CDR3 nucleotide sequence: TGTGCCAGCAGCTCCCCTTATACCCCTGAAGAAGGATCCTATAATTCACCCCTCCACTTT.

This clonotype occurred many times. The chain recombines TRBV5-6 with TRBJ1-5; D remains ambiguous. This CDR3 spans 13 amino acids. CDR1 and CDR2 (germline): SGHDT, YYEEEE. The germline V and J ends were trimmed by 0 bases and 1 base, with 2 bases remaining between them. The CDR3 reads CASSLESNQPQHF. The CDR3 nucleotides read TGTGCCAGCAGCTTGGAAAGCAATCAGCCCCAGCATTTT.